This T cell receptor (beta chain) was retrieved from a study of T-cell memory formation after mild COVID-19. Study details: TCR clusters were largely donor specific.

Study observations and caveats: Detection of some responders pre-infection suggested pre-existing cross-reactive memory T cells participated.

TCRdb re-called the 5' RACE reads with MiXCR, one entry per CDR3 protein. The sample yields roughly 130,000 distinct CDR3 sequences, 16% seen once. With V trimmed by 11 bases and J by 2 bases, 8 bases remained unmatched. The CDR3 contains 14 residues. Per the germline V gene, CDR1 is SEHNR and CDR2 is FQNEAQ (reference sequence). Comments on this clonotype: The target antigen is unknown.

The sequenced material came from PBMCs or a T cell subset sorted from them (not recorded which). The origin of this receptor is an adult woman who had mild COVID-19 (a few samples of this study predate the infection). Cell type and time point are not known. J is TRBJ2-2 and V is TRBV7-9, with 7 bases identical to TRBD1. In DNA form, the CDR3 reads TGTGCCGGCCGCAGGACAGGAAACACCGGGGAGCTGTTTTTT. Protein product: CAGRRTGNTGELFF.